This T cell receptor (beta chain) was profiled in a study of cytomegalovirus exposure and HLA in healthy donors. Overall study results and limits: Available immune exposure information was restricted to CMV serostatus only. DRB1 had the most TCR associations and HLA-C the fewest, a later analysis found, with rates varying by HLA locus. A cluster of highly shared sequence variants was likely a sequencing artifact.

The V and J ends lost 4 bases and 3 bases, in that order; junction bases with no gene match: 7. CDR1 is SGDLS and CDR2 is YYNGEE in the germline V gene. CDR3 size: 16 residues. PCR primers comprised 60 Vbeta and 13 Jbeta primers. Clones were sequenced by immunoSEQ multiplex PCR, and TCRdb holds only the in-frame ones, with some missing. The sample comprises more than 150,000 clones, 82% of which are singletons, and 1.5% rests with the top ten. Healthy donors of bone marrow made up the group. This clone was seen a few times. Its antigen is as yet unknown. Sequencing was done on a sample of PBMCs. The receptor comes from a middle-aged man in good health and CMV-seronegative. The chain combines TRBV9 with TRBJ1-2; 12 bases match TRBD1. In DNA form, the CDR3 reads TGTGCCAGCAGCCCATCCGGGACAGGGGGCTACTATGGCTACACCTTC. Its protein is CASSPSGTGGYYGYTF.